This is a list of T cell receptor beta chains from one sample in a study of cytomegalovirus exposure and HLA in healthy donors. Assay: immunoSEQ multiplex PCR; the TCRdb copy retains only in-frame clones and omits some. Of 90,000 to 150,000 clones listed, roughly 15% are singletons. Sequencing input: PBMCs. These receptors originate from a woman aged 18-30 years in good health and CMV-seronegative. Each CDR3 is given with its conserved first and last residue. D genes are given only for firm matches. Part of the rows lack a size; the others show once, few, many or a class for expanded clones.

TRBD1	TRBJ1-4	TRBV6-5	-	TGTGCCAGCAGTTACTCCAGGGGGAGTGAAAAACTGTTTTTT	CASSYSRGSEKLFF
-	TRBJ1-1	TRBV28	-	TGTGCCAGCAGTGAAAACTTCAACACTGAAGCTTTCTTT	CASSENFNTEAFF
TRBD1	TRBJ2-3	TRBV15	few	TGTGCCACCAGCACAGGGGGTCTAACAGATACGCAGTATTTT	CATSTGGLTDTQYF
-	TRBJ1-5	TRBV19	few	TGTGCCAGTAGTATATCGGTCTATAGCAATCAGCCCCAGCATTTT	CASSISVYSNQPQHF
TRBD2	TRBJ2-5	TRBV6-8	few	TGTGCCAGCAGTTTACGCGGGACTAGCGGGAGGAGGGAGACCCAGTACTTC	CASSLRGTSGRRETQYF
TRBD1	TRBJ2-7	TRBV25-1	-	TGTGCCAGCAGGGCCGGGACAGCGAACCACTACGAGCAGTACTTC	CASRAGTANHYEQYF
TRBD2	TRBJ2-1	TRBV25-1	-	TGTGCCAGCAGTGACCTCTCCGGGCTAGCGGGACCCACGGGTGAGCAGTTCTTC	CASSDLSGLAGPTGEQFF
-	TRBJ1-1	TRBV27	few	TGTGCCAGCAGTTCCCTCACTGAAGCTTTCTTT	CASSSLTEAFF
TRBD2	TRBJ2-1	TRBV5-1	-	TGCGCCAGCAGCTTGGTGGCTAGCGGGAGCGGTGAGCAGTTCTTC	CASSLVASGSGEQFF
TRBD2	TRBJ2-5	TRBV5-1	-	TGCGCCAGCAGCCGTGCGGGGGGGACAGACCAAGAGACCCAGTACTTC	CASSRAGGTDQETQYF
TRBD1	TRBJ2-5	TRBV7-9	-	TGTGCCAGCAGCTTACGAGGACAGGGGACAGAGACCCAGTACTTC	CASSLRGQGTETQYF